The present TCR beta chain was sequenced within a study of cytomegalovirus exposure and HLA in healthy donors. Across the study: Later analysis reported that the roughly 120 validation repertoires shared the platform of the approximately 670 first-cohort repertoires.

Study results and caveats: The study put 150 or so TCR beta chains on its list as cytomegalovirus-associated. The classifier was said to identify cytomegalovirus status with high specificity and sensitivity.

This CDR3 spans 15 amino acids. V dropped 6 bases and J dropped 0 bases, with 15 bases sitting between them. CDR1 and CDR2 (germline): MDHEN, SYDVKM. Concerning this clone itself: Its target is unknown.

Generated by immunoSEQ multiplex PCR, the TCRdb table keeps only in-frame clones and is missing some. This table has about 120,000 clones, approximately 89% appearing once. Separation from the approximately 690-subject first cohort characterized the roughly 130-subject validation cohort, to which the donors belonged. The clonotype originates from a woman under 30 in good health and CMV-seronegative. The chain has TRBV28 and TRBJ2-7; a weak D match, TRBD2 (5 bases). The sequenced material came from PBMCs. The CDR3 sequence: CASRIQRYGSYEQYF. The CDR3 DNA is TGTGCCAGCAGGATTCAGCGGTACGGCTCCTACGAGCAGTACTTC.